This T cell receptor (beta chain) was sequenced for a study of blood T cell repertoires in COVID-19. Study summary: Researchers got acute and convalescent COVID-19 samples from the United States, Italy and Spain. From T cells, B-cell-depleted T cells, or PBMCs came the material, which was cDNA or gDNA.

Original processing methods: For nucleated cells, counts were estimated from reference gene primer amplification. Using immunoSEQ multiplex PCR, the repertoire was profiled, and TCRdb retains in-frame clones only, with some absent. Clonal size and the V and J genes are those of that table, whereas D and trimming came from the DNA. The sample comprises more than 100,000 clones, around 81% of which are singletons, and roughly 9.1% rests with the top ten. Looked up from germline, CDR1 is LNHDA and CDR2 is SQIVND (reference sequence). Trimming took off 9 bases at V and 6 bases at J, with 17 bases between the two ends. The CDR3 contains 14 residues.

The sample consisted of peripheral blood. The TCR originated in a woman aged 60-70 years with active or convalescent COVID-19. The chain uses TRBV19 and TRBJ1-4, with D perhaps matching TRBD1 (5 bases). The chain's CDR3 is CASRKGADYEKLFF. CDR3 DNA: TGTGCCAGCAGGAAAGGGGCAGACTATGAAAAACTGTTTTTT. The full variable domain, with the rest looked up from reference TRBV19 and TRBJ1-4, is DGGITQSPKYLFRKEGQNVTLSCEQNLNHDAMYWYRQDPGQGLRLIYYSQIVNDFQKGDIAEGYSVSREKKESFPLTVTSAQKNPTAFYLCASRKGADYEKLFFGSGTQLSVL.